The 3 T cell receptor beta chains reported below all come from one sample, sequenced in a study of T cells expressing NK-cell markers. TCRdb reworked the 5' RACE reads into one entry per CDR3 protein, no DNA. The sample has around 140,000 distinct CDR3 sequences. Sequenced material: blood T cells: a sorted CD56 or NKG2C T cell subset, CD4+ or CD8+ T cells, or bulk PBMC T cells (not recorded which). All receptors come from a man between 18 and 35 years old in good health.

CDR3 protein: CATSSQSGGGTGELFF. The chain recombines TRBV15 with TRBJ2-2; the TCRdb D gene call, TRBD1, has no DNA to confirm it. The germline gives CDR1 LNHNV, CDR2 YYDKDF (reference sequence). The CDR3 spans 16 residues.

This rearrangement joins TRBV4-3 to TRBJ2-1. In germline, CDR1 is LGHNA, CDR2 YSLEER. The CDR3 has 13 residues. CDR3 in amino acids: CASSHLSGDEQFF.

The chain carries TRBV3-1 and TRBJ1-1; TCRdb gives TRBD1 as the D gene, but with no DNA this cannot be confirmed. Germline V lookup: CDR1 LGHDT, CDR2 YNNKEL (reference sequence). This CDR3 comprises 14 residues. The CDR3 sequence: CASSPENRGTEAFF. Looking up the rest from reference TRBV3-1 and TRBJ1-1 gives the full variable domain: DTAVSQTPKYLVTQMGNDKSIKCEQNLGHDTMYWYKQDSKKFLKIMFSYNNKELIINETVPNRFSPKSPDKAHLNLHINSLELGDSAVYFCASSPENRGTEAFFGQGTRLTVV.